The rows below give T cell receptor beta chains drawn from one sample of a study of cytomegalovirus exposure and HLA in healthy donors. Sequenced by immunoSEQ multiplex PCR; TCRdb stores in-frame clones only, minus some. Among about 190,000 clones listed, over 75% were seen once. The sample taken for sequencing was PBMCs. The origin of the receptors is a man aged 50-60 years in good health and CMV-seronegative. Each CDR3 is given with its conserved first and last residue. Each record gives: clone size, V gene, D gene, CDR3 protein. A D gene is named only where the DNA matches it firmly. Only some rows state a clone size, as once, few, many or a class for expanded clones.

>-|TRBV5-4|TRBD1
CASRPKQGASPAFF
>-|TRBV13|-
CASSTNTYEQYF
>-|TRBV25-1|-
CASSEPAGNQPQHF
>-|TRBV30|-
CAWNPARGRVAGELFF
>-|TRBV7-7|-
CASSLEGIGELFF
>once|TRBV18|-
CASSPLGDTDTQYF
>few|TRBV19|-
CATQGSGRETQYF
>few|TRBV4-1|-
CASSAQLAGRQYEQYF
>few|TRBV7-2|-
CASSLEVGGYEQYF
>-|TRBV5-1|-
CASSLAREVTGELFF
>-|TRBV10-3|TRBD1
CAASGGRAYEQYF
>-|TRBV2|TRBD1
CASTEQGARGNTIYF
>once|TRBV4-1|TRBD1
CASSRGTGGRYEQYF
>-|TRBV6-5|-
CASSYGAYSPLHF
>-|TRBV29-1|TRBD2
CSVESAGGIYNEQFF
>-|TRBV10-3|-
CAISRFQGNTDTQYF
>-|TRBV2|-
CASVREGNSREPQHF
>-|TRBV30|-
CAWNQGGETQYF